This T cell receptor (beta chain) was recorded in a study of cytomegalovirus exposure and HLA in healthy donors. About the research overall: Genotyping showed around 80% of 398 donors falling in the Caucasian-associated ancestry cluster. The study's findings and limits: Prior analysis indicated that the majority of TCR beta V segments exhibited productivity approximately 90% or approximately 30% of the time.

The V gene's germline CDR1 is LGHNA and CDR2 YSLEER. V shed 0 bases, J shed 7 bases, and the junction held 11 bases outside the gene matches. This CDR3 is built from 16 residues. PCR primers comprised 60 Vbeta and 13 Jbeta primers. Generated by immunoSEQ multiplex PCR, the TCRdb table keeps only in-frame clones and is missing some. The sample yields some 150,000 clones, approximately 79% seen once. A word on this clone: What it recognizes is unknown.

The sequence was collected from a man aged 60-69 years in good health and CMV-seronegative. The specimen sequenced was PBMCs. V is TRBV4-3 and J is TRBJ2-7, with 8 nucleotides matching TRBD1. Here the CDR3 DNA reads TGCGCCAGCAGCCAAGATATCGGGCAGGGGGCTTGGGAGCAGTACTTC. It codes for CASSQDIGQGAWEQYF.